These 20 T cell receptor beta chains were all obtained from the same sample, sequenced in a study of PD-1 blockade in classical Hodgkin lymphoma. The repertoire was sequenced with immunoSEQ multiplex PCR; TCRdb's copy has only in-frame clones and lacks some. This table has 75,000 to 100,000 clones, approximately 80% appearing once. The patients all showed relapse after autologous stem cell transplantation, while their brentuximab vedotin exposure varied. This specimen consisted of peripheral blood mononuclear cells (PBMCs), obtained before the second cycle of nivolumab. These TCRs come from a human donor with classical Hodgkin lymphoma.

V and J are TRBV6-1 and TRBJ2-5, with TRBD1 as a possible D gene (5 bases). Germline V gene lookup returns CDR1 MNHNS and CDR2 SASEGT. CDR3 length: 15 residues. The V end was cut by 2 bases, the J end by 6 bases, with 16 bases between. The CDR3 reads CASSEMVGVAKTQYF. In nucleotides, the CDR3 is TGTGCCAGCAGTGAAATGGTAGGGGTGGCGAAGACCCAGTACTTC.

The chain carries TRBV19 and TRBJ1-1, with D perhaps matching TRBD1 (5 bases). V shed 3 bases and J shed 0 bases, with 11 bases lying between them. The CDR3 sequence is 15 residues long. Germline loops: CDR1 LNHDA, CDR2 SQIVND (reference sequence). CDR3 sequence reads: CASSIQGLLNTEAFF. For the CDR3, the DNA is TGTGCCAGTAGTATCCAGGGCCTACTGAACACTGAAGCTTTCTTT.

The V and J genes are TRBV27 and TRBJ1-1; unclear D gene. Trimming left V 5 bases short and J 0 bases short, with 7 bases between. Per the germline V gene, CDR1 is MNHEY and CDR2 is SMNVEV (reference sequence). The CDR3 totals 13 residues. The CDR3 is CASSINLNTEAFF. For the CDR3, the DNA is TGTGCCAGCAGTATCAACTTGAACACTGAAGCTTTCTTT.

This clone appeared once. V and J are TRBV6-5 and TRBJ1-6; D not certain. V dropped 0 bases and J dropped 9 bases, with 6 bases sitting between them. Germline V gene sequence: CDR1 MNHEY, CDR2 SVGAGI. The CDR3 extends over 13 amino acids. The CDR3 sequence is CASSYSRGSPLHF. In DNA, the CDR3 is TGTGCCAGCAGTTACTCCCGGGGTTCACCCCTCCACTTT.

This sequence joins TRBV5-1 and TRBJ2-1, with D unclear. The CDR3 is made up of 12 amino acids. Germline loops: CDR1 SGHRS, CDR2 YFSETQ. V was clipped by 4 bases and J by 12 bases, with 14 bases between them. The CDR3 coding sequence is TGCGCCAGCAGCCCCCCTGGAGCGACGCAGTTCTTC. Encoded protein: CASSPPGATQFF.

The V gene is TRBV29-1, the J gene TRBJ2-5; D possibly corresponds to TRBD2 (5 bases). CDR3 length equals 13 residues. V was clipped by 6 bases and J by 2 bases, with 13 bases between them. Germline lookup yields CDR1 SQVTM and CDR2 ANQGSEA. The CDR3 spells CSVGVAGQETQYF. Written as DNA, the CDR3 is TGCAGCGTCGGGGTGGCAGGACAAGAGACCCAGTACTTC.

This rearrangement joins TRBV29-1 to TRBJ1-2; D gene ambiguous. Germline V gene data show CDR1 as SQVTM and CDR2 as ANQGSEA. V lost 6 bases to trimming and J lost 3 bases, with 14 bases between them. This CDR3 has 13 residues. In DNA form, the CDR3 reads TGCAGCGTGGACCCCAAGGCTCACTATGGCTACACCTTC. The encoded protein is CSVDPKAHYGYTF.

The chain combines TRBV7-2 with TRBJ2-2, with 9 bases fitting TRBD1. CDR3 length: 15 amino acids. V was pared by 5 bases and J by 5 bases, with 6 bases of the junction left unmatched. Germline V gene sequence: CDR1 SGHTA, CDR2 FQGNSA. Here the CDR3 DNA reads TGTGCCAGCAGCCGCGTCGGGACAGGGACCGGGGAGCTGTTTTTT. It is translated as CASSRVGTGTGELFF.

The V gene is TRBV6-6, the J gene TRBJ2-7, with 9 nucleotides matching TRBD2. From germline, CDR1 is MNHNY and CDR2 SVGAGI (reference sequence). Trimming at V came to 5 bases and at J to 0 bases, leaving 2 bases not matched to a gene. The CDR3 has 14 amino acids. The CDR3 DNA reads as TGTGCCAGCAGTCCGGGACTAGCCTCCTACGAGCAGTACTTC. It translates to CASSPGLASYEQYF.

The J gene is TRBJ1-2, the V gene TRBV7-3; 8 nucleotides align to TRBD1. The V gene end was trimmed by 6 bases and the J gene end by 1 base; junction bases not matched to a gene: 7. Germline V gene lookup returns CDR1 SGHTA and CDR2 FQGTGA. CDR3 length equals 15 residues. The CDR3 region is CASSLDRGGNYGYTF. The CDR3 region has the DNA TGTGCCAGCAGTCTCGACAGGGGTGGTAACTATGGCTACACCTTC.

This rearrangement joins TRBV7-2 to TRBJ1-1; D gene ambiguous. V was pared by 5 bases and J by 7 bases, with 17 bases between. The germline V gene encodes CDR1 SGHTA and CDR2 FQGNSA. This CDR3 spans 14 amino acids. The CDR3 coding sequence is TGTGCCAGCAGCAACCTCGGCGGCACCCTTGAAGCTTTCTTT. This encodes CASSNLGGTLEAFF.

This clone was counted once. The chain joins TRBV10-3 to TRBJ1-2; D is perhaps TRBD1 (6 bases). This CDR3 has 13 amino acids. Trimming took 5 bases from V and 8 from J, leaving 15 bases between them. The germline V gene has CDR1 ENHRY and CDR2 SYGVKD. The chain's CDR3 is CAISHREDGGYTF. The CDR3 DNA reads as TGTGCCATCAGTCACAGGGAAGACGGGGGCTACACCTTC.

The genes are TRBV10-3 and TRBJ1-1; a possible D gene is TRBD1 (5 bases). CDR3 length: 13 amino acids. The V gene's germline CDR1 is ENHRY and CDR2 SYGVKD. V dropped 4 bases and J dropped 1 base, with 7 bases sitting between them. CDR3 sequence reads: CAISAGQNTEAFF. In DNA form, the CDR3 reads TGTGCCATCAGTGCGGGGCAGAACACTGAAGCTTTCTTT.

The V gene is TRBV6-1, the J gene TRBJ2-1, with D perhaps TRBD1 or TRBD2 (5 bases each). This CDR3 has 13 residues. The germline V gene has CDR1 MNHNS and CDR2 SASEGT. The V gene lost 2 bases and the J gene lost 12 bases, with 14 bases spanning the gap. This chain's CDR3 is CASSERNFGGQFF. CDR3 DNA sequence: TGTGCCAGCAGTGAACGGAACTTTGGGGGGCAGTTCTTC.

This clone was found a few times. The rearrangement uses TRBV4-1 and TRBJ1-2, with TRBD1 matching 7 bases. Germline V gene data show CDR1 as MGHRA and CDR2 as YSYEKL. CDR3 length equals 13 residues. V shed 4 bases and J 3 bases; nucleotides not matched to a gene: 2. The CDR3 DNA is TGCGCCAGCAGCCGCGGACAGGACTATGGCTACACCTTC. Translated: CASSRGQDYGYTF.

The chain couples TRBV27 to TRBJ2-5; D unclear. Germline V gives CDR1 MNHEY, CDR2 SMNVEV (reference sequence). Deletions cut 5 bases from V and 9 bases from J, with 16 bases between. The CDR3 is 13 amino acids. In DNA, the CDR3 is TGTGCCAGCAGTACCACACCCGCCGGAGCCCAGTACTTC. Its translation: CASSTTPAGAQYF.

This sequence joins TRBV2 and TRBJ2-7, with 7 bases matching TRBD1. This CDR3 region has 13 residues. V gave up 7 bases and J gave up 4 bases; unmatched junction bases: 7. CDR1 is SNHLY and CDR2 is FYNNEI in the germline V gene. CDR3 bases: TGTGCCAGCATAGGAATGACAGGGTACGAGCAGTACTTC. It codes for CASIGMTGYEQYF.

CDR3: CASSLGTGWANEQFF. CDR3 bases: TGTGCCAGCAGCTTAGGGACAGGGTGGGCCAATGAGCAGTTCTTC. The chain is built from TRBV7-3 and TRBJ2-1; 9 positions agree with TRBD1. Per germline, CDR1 SGHTA and CDR2 FQGTGA. This CDR3 has 15 amino acids. Trimming at V came to 2 bases and at J to 6 bases, leaving 5 bases not matched to a gene.

This rearrangement joins TRBV10-3 to TRBJ2-1; perhaps TRBD2 as D (7 bases). This CDR3 contains 12 residues. Germline CDR1 and CDR2: ENHRY and SYGVKD. V dropped 10 bases and J dropped 7 bases, with 14 bases sitting between them. CDR3 DNA: TGTGCCACCGGGGGGCGGCGAAATGAGCAGTTCTTC. Protein: CATGGRRNEQFF.

The chain uses TRBV28 and TRBJ2-3; 14 bases are shared with TRBD2. Germline assignment: CDR1 MDHEN and CDR2 SYDVKM. The V segment lost 7 bases and the J segment 4 bases; nucleotides outside the gene matches: 4. The CDR3 has 15 residues. The CDR3 DNA is TGTGCCAGCACCGGACTAGCGGGAGGCTCAGATACGCAGTATTTT. Translating it yields CASTGLAGGSDTQYF.